This TCR beta chain was found in a study of cytomegalovirus exposure and HLA in healthy donors (dated 2017 in TCRdb). In the study overall: According to an earlier analysis of 587 of the donors, about 179 million T cells yielded roughly 100 million unique TCR beta sequences and more than 250 Gb of sequence data. In a later analysis, previously published TCR beta repertoires from fewer than 750 donors were re-analyzed and high-resolution HLA genotyping was added so that TCR occurrence patterns could be studied. The study aimed to test whether signatures of past pathogen exposure could be identified by cataloging public T cell receptors. Besides the first cohort of about 730 subjects, a separate validation cohort made up of over 100 different subjects was used. Among about 370 genotyped donors of the cohort, an average of roughly 230,000 unique TCR beta nucleotide sequences was sequenced per donor, of which roughly 17% were non-productive. Every discovery cohort repertoire had been produced on one sequencing platform. The later analysis used no new phenotypic data to find candidate immune exposures, relying instead on TCR beta sequences and their occurrence across donors. The T cell repertoires of several hundred subjects were profiled by immunosequencing and related to cytomegalovirus serostatus. A later genetic analysis took genome-wide SNP genotypes for about 55% of the 666 donors and used that subset as a discovery cohort. Around 320 gigabases of sequencing data and tens of millions of unique TCR sequences were included in an early release covering under 650 HLA-typed donors. HLA typing included class I and class II loci at four-digit resolution. Four or five DR-DQ haplotypes were handled as single units for association and clustering because linkage in the cohort was strong. Donor age, sex, ethnicity and CMV serostatus were compiled together with the repertoire data. The number of donors typed differed by locus, with roughly 620-640 for A, B, C, DRB1 and DQB1, more than 500 for DQA1, over 600 for DPA1, and some 450 for DPB1. The genetic ancestry cluster associated with self-reported Caucasian donors included over 65% of the 350 to 500 genotyped donors. An earlier analysis of several hundred of the donors applied high-throughput TCR beta sequencing to assess whether each TCR beta V gene segment acted as functional or pseudogenic. To predict cytomegalovirus infection status, the study brought together high-throughput TCR immunosequencing, statistical association of individual TCRs with disease status, and machine learning.

The CDR3 sequence holds 14 residues, the cysteine and phenylalanine included. Solely the CDR3 DNA is kept, with 42 bases framed from the first base. Germline trimming: 4 bases from V, 7 bases from J; junction bases outside gene matches: 4. CDR1 is given as ENHRY and CDR2 as SYGVKD, both from the germline V gene. Receptor amplification or capture employed the immunoSEQ multiplex PCR assay. A mixture of 60 forward primers for TCR Vbeta segments and 13 reverse primers for TCR Jbeta segments was used in the multiplex PCR. Amplification of the CDR3 region of rearranged TCR beta genes was performed with a multiplex PCR assay on genomic DNA. On the Illumina HiSeq System, the amplified TCR beta libraries were sequenced as 87-base-pair reads. Turning to the authors' computational methods: In a later analysis, tens of millions of unique TCR beta chains were counted across the 500 to 850 repertoires, and about 10 million of these chains were shared by at least two donors. A nearest-neighbor algorithm error-corrected the raw reads and collapsed the reads into unique sequences, merging closely related sequences to remove PCR and sequencing errors. V, D and J gene segments were assigned by aligning CDR3 sequences to IMGT reference sequences. For a sequence to be retained, a match of at least six nucleotides was required to both a V gene segment and a J gene segment. A rearrangement counted as productive if the CDR3 had no stop codons and remained in frame with V and J, and every other rearrangement counted as non-productive. CDR3 was defined according to IMGT convention as the region running from the second conserved V-encoded cysteine to the conserved J-encoded phenylalanine. Sequences without an unambiguous match to a single V gene segment were excluded from the earlier analysis of a few hundred of the donors. In an earlier analysis of around 600 of the donors, V segments were called functional above 56.7% productive rearrangements and were called segregating when the between-donor standard deviation exceeded 5%. A statistical classification framework was built to diagnose cytomegalovirus status from the catalog of TCR beta chain sequences. In a later analysis, V and J genes were assigned by comparing TCR nucleotide sequences against IMGT/GENE-DB human TR gene sequences. The TCRdist pipeline was used in a later analysis to assign CDR3 sequences and most-parsimonious VDJ recombination scenarios. In a later analysis, each TCR beta chain was defined by its CDR3 amino acid sequence together with its V-gene family, and reads lacking a unique V-gene family were excluded. In a later analysis, approximately 640 highly shared, low-generation-probability nucleotide sequences were removed to address suspected cross-contamination and a sequencing artifact. A later analysis calculated a clonal expansion index for each public chain from normalized within-repertoire ranks of inferred template counts. In a later analysis, generation probabilities were computed using a VDJ recombination model fitted to out-of-frame rearrangements, and the results were checked against IGoR. In a later analysis, hypergeometric tests were used to score TCR-TCR, TCR-HLA and TCR-CMV co-occurrence, with a repertoire-size bias correction applied to TCR pairs. A later analysis estimated false discovery rates by permuting HLA or CMV assignments 20 times. In a later analysis, co-occurring TCRs were grouped using DBSCAN, and TCRdist sequence similarity was added for clustering within HLA-allele-positive subsets. Repertoires with fewer than 30,000 or more than 120,000 public chains were left out of co-occurrence clustering, as were about 5 repertoires with anomalous nucleotide sharing. The source is immuneACCESS, and TCRdb retained only in-frame sequences with V and J called. Part of the clones is not carried over; for the studies checked, unresolved V genes explain less than half of this, and the remainder is unexplained. From that table come the V and J calls and clone size; the DNA was used to work out D and trimming. The sample data list more than 150,000 clones, and about 80% of these were observed just once. 2.6% of the sample rests with the top ten.

Turning to this clone: Its target antigen remains unknown. The record has no base qualities; no much larger clone is one base away.

In total, just over 650 healthy bone marrow donors made up the cohort. Cohort members were all nominally healthy when sampled, although unrecorded immune exposures were likely present. The donor tested CMV seropositive and was one of the 289 seropositive cohort members. Each donor provided a peripheral blood sample, and peripheral blood mononuclear cells were used for TCR beta sequencing. Genomic DNA was extracted from the blood cell samples with the Qiagen DNeasy Blood Extraction Kit. Points the paper makes about the study in general: Because the 87-base-pair reads could not distinguish some IMGT-functional V segments, including TRBV6-2 and TRBV6-3, those segments were excluded. A cluster of highly shared sequence variants was judged likely to be a technical artifact of the sequencing pipeline. When HLA alleles, especially DR and DQ, strongly co-occurred, TCR associations were difficult to assign to individual alleles. Several of the top co-occurrence clusters appeared to be linked to parvovirus B19, influenza, CMV and Epstein-Barr virus, according to a later analysis. A total of fewer than 200 TCR beta chains were listed by the study as associated with cytomegalovirus. In this cohort, only TCR beta chains were sequenced, and detectable features were limited by the absence of alpha or paired-chain data. An earlier analysis of approximately 540 of the donors showed that most TCR beta V segments appeared in productive rearrangements either about 87% or about 30% of the time, which broadly matched IMGT annotations. While some public TCRs were present in many individuals, most TCR sequences turned up only very rarely across donors. In both the original and validation cohorts, the classifier was reported to diagnose cytomegalovirus status with high specificity and sensitivity. In vitro tests confirmed that a few of the cytomegalovirus-associated TCR beta chains recognize cytomegalovirus antigens. Compared with equally common non-associated chains, HLA-associated TCR beta chains in a later analysis were more clonally expanded and had lower generation probabilities. A further reported finding was that TCR beta sequences accurately predicted the HLA-A and HLA-B alleles for most subjects in the first cohort. In a later analysis, about 16,000 TCR beta sequences were associated with specific HLA alleles at a false discovery rate of 0.05. Because HLA typing was unavailable for some donors at each locus, only the typed subset was used in association tests. The presence/absence analyses assumed that sequencing depth was roughly uniform across donors, and that assumption may not be true. The only immune exposure information available for the cohort was CMV serostatus. A later analysis found that most CMV-associated TCR beta chains appeared HLA-restricted, with HLA associations seemingly driven largely by CMV exposure. In a later genetic analysis, a missense DCLRE1C variant was associated with V-gene and J-gene trimming of TCR beta chains, and the association was replicated in an independent cohort. In a later genetic analysis, fewer N-insertions in productive TCRs were reported among donors in an Asian-associated ancestry cluster than the approximately 710-donor mean. The earlier analysis of approximately 560 of the donors excluded approximately 15 rarely observed V segments, including chromosome 9 orphons, because counts were too low. Linkage disequilibrium might explain the correlated functional status among segregating V segments, but an unknown experimental factor could not be ruled out. The authors suggested that the approach could potentially be extended to other disease states and immunological phenotypes. According to a later analysis, TCR association rates differed among HLA loci, with DRB1 alleles showing the most associated TCRs and HLA-C alleles showing the fewest.

The sequence derives from a woman in her forties or fifties in good health and CMV-seropositive. Sequencing used PBMCs. The sequence links TRBV10-3 to TRBJ2-1, with 10 middle bases fitting TRBD2. The encoded CDR3 is CAISASGGVNEQFF. The nucleotides read TGTGCCATCAGTGCTAGCGGGGGAGTAAATGAGCAGTTCTTC.